The rows below give T cell receptor beta chains drawn from one sample of a study of T cells in Graves' hyperthyroidism and ophthalmopathy. TCRdb used MiXCR to reprocess the multiplex PCR reads, holding one entry per CDR3 protein. The repertoire holds roughly 600,000 distinct CDR3 sequences, with roughly 15% as singletons. Sequenced material: blood. These TCRs come from a woman aged 45-65 years with Graves' ophthalmopathy. The CDR3 runs from the conserved cysteine through the conserved F or W. D genes are given only for firm matches. Not all rows give a size; the values are once, few, many and, for expanded clones, a class.

j_gene,v_gene,d_gene,abundance,CDR3aa,CDR3nt
TRBJ1-2,TRBV11-1,NA,many,CASSPLRNYGYTF,TGTGCCAGCAGCCCCTTGAGGAACTATGGCTACACCTTC
TRBJ2-2,TRBV7-2,NA,NA,CASSLAIFGTGELFF,TGTGCCAGCAGCTTAGCCATCTTCGGAACCGGGGAGCTGTTTTTT
TRBJ2-1,TRBV9,TRBD2,many,CASSVRLADYNEQFF,TGTGCCAGCAGCGTGAGACTAGCGGACTACAATGAGCAGTTCTTC
TRBJ2-3,TRBV3-1,NA,many,CASSQDRYEQDTQYF,TGTGCCAGCAGCCAAGATCGGTACGAGCAGGATACGCAGTATTTT
TRBJ2-7,TRBV9,TRBD1,many,CASSSTGEIDEQYF,TGTGCCAGCAGCTCGACAGGGGAAATCGACGAGCAGTACTTC
TRBJ2-4,TRBV18,TRBD1,many,CASSPRTGGDKNIQYF,TGTGCCAGCTCACCTCGGACAGGGGGGGACAAAAACATTCAGTACTTC
TRBJ2-1,TRBV19,NA,NA,CASSGRAGGEQFF,TGTGCCAGTAGTGGCCGTGCAGGTGGCGAGCAGTTCTTC
TRBJ2-5,TRBV7-2,TRBD1,many,CASSLAGQGIWETQYF,TGTGCCAGCAGCTTAGCCGGACAGGGTATATGGGAGACCCAGTACTTC
TRBJ1-5,TRBV12-3/TRBV12-4,NA,NA,CASSLIVRGQPQHF,TGTGCCAGCAGTTTAATCGTCCGGGGTCAGCCCCAGCATTTT
TRBJ2-6,TRBV4-3,TRBD1,few,CASSQDRGRTGANVLTF,TGCGCCAGCAGCCAGGACAGGGGGCGAACTGGGGCCAACGTCCTGACTTTC
TRBJ2-1,TRBV19,NA,NA,CASSISLVVSSYNEQFF,TGTGCCAGTAGTATAAGTCTAGTGGTCTCCTCCTACAATGAGCAGTTCTTC
TRBJ2-7,TRBV7-9,TRBD2,NA,CASRGGTSGRYEQYF,TGTGCCAGCAGAGGGGGGACTAGCGGGAGGTACGAGCAGTACTTC
TRBJ1-4,TRBV5-6,NA,few,CASSSGEGRGTNEKLFF,TGTGCCAGCAGCTCCGGGGAAGGGCGGGGAACTAATGAAAAACTGTTTTTT
TRBJ1-5,TRBV28,NA,many,CASSLRGRVSNQPQHF,TGTGCCAGCAGTTTAAGGGGCAGGGTGAGCAATCAGCCCCAGCATTTT
TRBJ1-1,TRBV27,TRBD1,many,CASSPYRGRAEAFF,TGTGCCAGCAGTCCATACAGGGGTAGAGCTGAAGCTTTCTTT
TRBJ2-3,TRBV2,NA,many,CASRLGISTDTQYF,TGTGCCAGCAGGTTAGGGATCTCCACAGATACGCAGTATTTT
TRBJ1-5,TRBV2,NA,NA,CASSGPGGFGNQPQHF,TGTGCCAGCAGTGGTCCGGGGGGATTCGGCAATCAGCCCCAGCATTTT
TRBJ2-7,TRBV5-1,NA,many,CASSSYREGNEQYF,TGCGCCAGCAGCTCCTACAGGGAGGGGAACGAGCAGTACTTC
TRBJ2-5,TRBV10-3,TRBD2,many,CAISDGTSGGQETQYF,TGTGCCATCAGTGACGGGACTAGCGGGGGACAAGAGACCCAGTACTTC
TRBJ2-3,TRBV5-4,TRBD1,NA,CASSLVGTGWIDTQYF,TGTGCCAGCAGCTTGGTAGGGACAGGGTGGATAGATACGCAGTATTTT
TRBJ2-1,TRBV9,NA,NA,CASSVGPIAVGYNEQFF,TGTGCCAGCAGCGTGGGCCCCATTGCGGTAGGCTACAATGAGCAGTTCTTC
TRBJ2-3,TRBV5-5,NA,few,CASSFQVRGTDTQYF,TGTGCCAGCAGCTTTCAGGTTCGTGGCACAGATACGCAGTATTTT
TRBJ2-5,TRBV6-2/TRBV6-3,TRBD2,NA,CASSPGTSGPNQETQYF,TGTGCCAGCAGTCCCGGGACTAGCGGTCCAAACCAAGAGACCCAGTACTTC
TRBJ2-2,TRBV2,TRBD1,many,CASRRDRAGRELFF,TGTGCCAGCAGGAGAGACAGGGCGGGCAGGGAGCTGTTTTTT
TRBJ1-1,TRBV4-3,NA,NA,CASSQGGLSTEAFF,TGCGCCAGCAGCCAAGGGGGACTCTCCACTGAAGCTTTCTTT
TRBJ2-6,TRBV15,TRBD2,few,CATREEMTSGRPPGANVLTF,TGTGCCACCAGAGAAGAGATGACTAGCGGGAGGCCACCCGGGGCCAACGTCCTGACTTTC
TRBJ2-7,TRBV30,NA,many,CAWRAGGEQYF,TGTGCCTGGAGGGCTGGCGGCGAGCAGTACTTC
TRBJ1-4,TRBV6-1,NA,NA,CASSDGVNRMVQKLFF,TGTGCCAGCAGTGACGGGGTGAACAGGATGGTTCAGAAACTGTTTTTT
TRBJ2-7,TRBV6-1,NA,few,CASSTRTSYEQYF,TGTGCCAGCAGTACCCGGACGAGCTACGAGCAGTACTTC
TRBJ2-3,TRBV6-2/TRBV6-3,TRBD2,few,CASATVEREFDTQYF,TGTGCCAGCGCAACTGTGGAGCGGGAGTTCGATACGCAGTATTTT
TRBJ2-7,TRBV27,TRBD2,NA,CASSPGLGANYEQYF,TGTGCCAGCAGTCCCGGACTAGGGGCTAACTACGAGCAGTACTTC
TRBJ2-1,TRBV24-1,NA,few,CATSFPGAVDNEQFF,TGTGCCACCAGTTTCCCAGGGGCAGTCGACAATGAGCAGTTCTTC
TRBJ1-2,TRBV6-1,NA,NA,CASSEPGEGYTF,TGTGCCAGCAGTGAGCCCGGGGAAGGCTACACCTTC
TRBJ2-7,TRBV29-1,NA,NA,CSVETVTESSYEQYF,TGCAGCGTAGAGACCGTGACAGAGAGCTCCTACGAGCAGTACTTC
TRBJ2-7,TRBV9,TRBD2,many,CASSVVDSGAYEQYF,TGTGCCAGCAGCGTAGTAGATAGCGGGGCCTACGAGCAGTACTTC
TRBJ2-1,TRBV27,TRBD2,many,CASSLWWTSGLNYNEQFF,TGTGCCAGCAGTCTATGGTGGACTAGCGGGCTCAACTACAATGAGCAGTTCTTC
TRBJ2-7,TRBV6-1,NA,many,CASNTLGGPGEQYF,TGTGCCAGCAATACTCTTGGAGGGCCGGGCGAGCAGTACTTC
TRBJ2-2,TRBV12-3/TRBV12-4,TRBD2,many,CASSSPKGRAPGELFF,TGTGCCAGCAGTTCCCCCAAAGGGAGGGCACCCGGGGAGCTGTTTTTT
TRBJ1-4,TRBV11-2,NA,NA,CASSLIMSREKLFF,TGTGCCAGCAGCTTAATCATGTCTCGTGAAAAACTGTTTTTT
TRBJ2-7,TRBV2,NA,many,CASSKTVKSYEQYF,TGTGCCAGCAGTAAGACAGTGAAATCCTACGAGCAGTACTTC
TRBJ2-2,TRBV2,NA,NA,CASSEEGLGVSTGELFF,TGTGCCAGCAGTGAAGAGGGGTTAGGAGTGAGCACCGGGGAGCTGTTTTTT
TRBJ2-1,TRBV4-3,NA,NA,CASSQATYSYNEQFF,TGCGCCAGCAGCCAAGCAACATACTCCTACAATGAGCAGTTCTTC
TRBJ2-3,TRBV19,NA,NA,CASSTGTGTDTQYF,TGTGCCAGTAGTACCGGGACGGGCACAGATACGCAGTATTTT
TRBJ2-7,TRBV7-2,NA,many,CASSLFRGDEQYF,TGTGCCAGCAGCTTGTTTAGAGGGGACGAGCAGTACTTC
TRBJ1-1,TRBV4-3,NA,few,CASSQVQRIGLMGAFF,TGCGCCAGCAGCCAAGTCCAAAGGATAGGACTTATGGGAGCTTTCTTT
TRBJ1-6,TRBV3-1,TRBD1,many,CASSLPLQGTVTSPLHF,TGTGCCAGCAGCCTTCCCTTACAGGGGACCGTGACCTCACCCCTCCACTTT
TRBJ2-7,TRBV14,NA,many,CASSQELRGSYEQYF,TGTGCCAGCAGCCAAGAATTGAGGGGCTCCTACGAGCAGTACTTC
TRBJ2-7,TRBV9,NA,NA,CASGPSEQAYEQYF,TGTGCCAGCGGCCCCTCCGAGCAAGCCTACGAGCAGTACTTC
TRBJ2-7,TRBV19,NA,NA,CASRLRNSYEQYF,TGTGCCAGTAGATTGCGGAATTCCTACGAGCAGTACTTC
TRBJ2-3,TRBV13,NA,many,CASSLGRSDTQYF,TGTGCCAGCAGCTTAGGAAGATCAGATACGCAGTATTTT
TRBJ1-6,TRBV7-9,NA,many,CASSLEGSYNSPLHF,TGTGCCAGCAGCTTAGAAGGCAGCTATAATTCACCCCTCCACTTT
TRBJ2-2,TRBV6-4,NA,few,CASSDSGSGENGELFF,TGTGCCAGCAGTGACTCGGGGTCGGGAGAGAACGGGGAGCTGTTTTTT
TRBJ2-3,TRBV2,TRBD1,many,CASRRTGWGTDTQYF,TGTGCCAGCAGAAGGACAGGGTGGGGAACAGATACGCAGTATTTT
TRBJ1-1,TRBV6-1,TRBD1,NA,CASSGRQGIWDMNTEAFF,TGTGCCAGCAGTGGGCGACAGGGGATTTGGGATATGAACACTGAAGCTTTCTTT
TRBJ2-1,TRBV2,NA,many,CASSPSRGGRPNEQFF,TGTGCCAGCAGTCCCTCACGGGGTGGCAGACCCAATGAGCAGTTCTTC
TRBJ2-3,TRBV6-5,NA,NA,CASSYSGSETDTQYF,TGTGCCAGCAGTTACTCGGGCAGCGAAACAGATACGCAGTATTTT
TRBJ1-1,TRBV20-1,TRBD1,many,CSALGQGYTEAFF,TGCAGTGCGCTAGGACAGGGGTACACTGAAGCTTTCTTT
TRBJ2-3,TRBV19,NA,NA,CATRGGTAGTDTQYF,TGTGCCACCAGGGGGGGGACGGCCGGCACAGATACGCAGTATTTT
TRBJ2-3,TRBV11-2,NA,few,CASSSQGMTDTQYF,TGTGCCAGCAGCAGTCAGGGGATGACAGATACGCAGTATTTT